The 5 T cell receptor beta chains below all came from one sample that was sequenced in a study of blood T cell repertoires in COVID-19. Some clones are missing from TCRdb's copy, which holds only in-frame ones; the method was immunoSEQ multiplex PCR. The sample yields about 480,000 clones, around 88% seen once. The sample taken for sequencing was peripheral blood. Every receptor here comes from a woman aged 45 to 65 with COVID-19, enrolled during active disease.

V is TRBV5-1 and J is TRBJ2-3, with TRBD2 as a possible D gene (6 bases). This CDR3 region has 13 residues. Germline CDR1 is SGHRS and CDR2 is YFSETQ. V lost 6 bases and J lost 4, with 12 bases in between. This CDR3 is CASTGTPPDTQYF. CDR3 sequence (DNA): TGCGCCAGCACCGGGACTCCCCCAGATACGCAGTATTTT.

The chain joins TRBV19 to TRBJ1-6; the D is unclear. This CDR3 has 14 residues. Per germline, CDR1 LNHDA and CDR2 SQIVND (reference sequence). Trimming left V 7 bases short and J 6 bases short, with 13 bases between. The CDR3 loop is CASKKGAFNSPLHF. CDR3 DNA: TGTGCCAGTAAGAAGGGAGCATTTAATTCACCCCTCCACTTT. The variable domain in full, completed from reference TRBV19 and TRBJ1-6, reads DGGITQSPKYLFRKEGQNVTLSCEQNLNHDAMYWYRQDPGQGLRLIYYSQIVNDFQKGDIAEGYSVSREKKESFPLTVTSAQKNPTAFYLCASKKGAFNSPLHFGNGTRLTVT.

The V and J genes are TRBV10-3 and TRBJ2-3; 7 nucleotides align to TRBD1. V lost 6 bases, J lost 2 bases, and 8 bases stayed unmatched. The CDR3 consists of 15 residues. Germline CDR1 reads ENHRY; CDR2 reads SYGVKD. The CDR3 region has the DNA TGTGCCATCAGCTTACGAGACAGGGCCACAGATACGCAGTATTTT. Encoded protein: CAISLRDRATDTQYF.

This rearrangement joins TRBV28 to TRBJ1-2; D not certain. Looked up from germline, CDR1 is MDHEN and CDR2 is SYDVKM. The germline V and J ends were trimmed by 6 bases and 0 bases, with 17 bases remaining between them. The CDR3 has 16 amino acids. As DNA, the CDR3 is TGTGCCAGCAGACCCGACACCCACTCAACTAACTATGGCTACACCTTC. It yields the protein CASRPDTHSTNYGYTF.

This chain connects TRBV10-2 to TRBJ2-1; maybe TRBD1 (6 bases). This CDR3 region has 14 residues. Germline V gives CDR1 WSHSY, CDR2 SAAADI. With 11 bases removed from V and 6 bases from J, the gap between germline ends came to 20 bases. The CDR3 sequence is CALRGRGRSNEQFF. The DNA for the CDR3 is TGCGCCCTAAGGGGCAGGGGCCGTAGCAATGAGCAGTTCTTC.